Below are 15 T cell receptor beta chains sequenced from a single sample in a study of T-cell memory formation after mild COVID-19. One entry per CDR3 protein, called by TCRdb with MiXCR from the 5' RACE reads. This table holds under 450,000 distinct CDR3 sequences, around a fifth found once. The specimen sequenced was PBMCs or a T cell subset sorted from them (not recorded which). The receptors here all came from a man younger than 35 who had mild COVID-19 (a few samples of this study predate the infection). Cell type and time point are not known.

The chain uses TRBV7-9 and TRBJ2-5; D is ambiguous. Per the germline V gene, CDR1 is SEHNR and CDR2 is FQNEAQ (reference sequence). V shed 2 bases and J shed 5 bases, with 6 bases lying between them. This CDR3 has 12 amino acids. CDR3 amino acids: CASSLYGETQYF. CDR3 coding DNA: TGTGCCAGCAGCTTATACGGTGAGACCCAGTACTTC.

This clonotype came up a few times. The chain carries TRBV6-6 and TRBJ1-4, with D possibly being TRBD1 (6 bases). CDR1 and CDR2 from the germline V gene are MNHNY and SVGAGI (reference sequence). V lost 7 bases and J lost 0, with 18 bases in between. CDR3 length: 17 residues. The CDR3 DNA reads as TGTGCCAGCACCTCACAGGGCCCAATAACAACTAATGAAAAACTGTTTTTT. Residues: CASTSQGPITTNEKLFF.

The chain couples TRBV20-1 to TRBJ2-7; TRBD1 or TRBD2 may be the D gene (5 bases each). The ends were cut back, 5 bases at V and 0 bases at J, with 14 bases in the middle. This CDR3 has 14 amino acids. Germline lookup yields CDR1 DFQATT and CDR2 SNEGSKA (reference sequence). Written as DNA, the CDR3 is TGCAGTGCTGAAGGGACCTCCAACTCCTACGAGCAGTACTTC. Translated: CSAEGTSNSYEQYF.

The chain recombines TRBV12-3 or TRBV12-4 with TRBJ2-1, with TRBD2 matching over 10 bases. The CDR3 runs 17 residues. Trimming removed 5 bases from V and 2 bases from J; junction bases left unmatched: 9. CDR3: CASSPLAGGGTYNEQFF. The CDR3, as DNA: TGTGCCAGCAGTCCTTTAGCGGGGGGTGGCACCTACAATGAGCAGTTCTTC.

This clonotype turned up a few times. The chain couples TRBV7-2 to TRBJ2-1; 7 bases match TRBD1. This CDR3 has 15 amino acids. V gave up 3 bases and J gave up 6 bases; unmatched junction bases: 8. Germline V lookup: CDR1 SGHTA, CDR2 FQGNSA. Written as DNA, the CDR3 is TGTGCCAGCAGCTTCAGGATGTCAGGGGGCAATGAGCAGTTCTTC. Protein: CASSFRMSGGNEQFF.

In its sample, this clonotype was seen a few times. The chain carries TRBV20-1 and TRBJ2-3; 7 positions agree with TRBD1. Germline CDR1 DFQATT, CDR2 SNEGSKA (reference sequence). Trimming at V came to 3 bases and at J to 7 bases, leaving 7 bases not matched to a gene. The CDR3 covers 13 residues. The CDR3 DNA sequence: TGCAGTGCTAGGGGGACAGATATGAATACGCAGTATTTT. Encoded protein: CSARGTDMNTQYF.

The genes are TRBV27 and TRBJ2-5; the match to TRBD2 covers 14 bases. The CDR3 length is 16 residues. V was pared by 5 bases and J by 5 bases, with 7 bases of the junction left unmatched. CDR1 and CDR2 (germline): MNHEY, SMNVEV (reference sequence). The CDR3, as DNA: TGTGCCAGCAGTCCCTGGACTAGCGGGGGGTCGGAGACCCAGTACTTC. This codes for CASSPWTSGGSETQYF.

This clonotype has a count of ten or more. This chain uses TRBV5-1 with TRBJ1-1, with D possibly being TRBD1 (5 bases). V was cut by 1 base and J by 3 bases, with 13 bases left in between. The germline gives CDR1 SGHRS, CDR2 YFSETQ. The CDR3 totals 15 residues. CDR3 sequence (DNA): TGCGCCAGCAGCTTGTCTTACGGGGCGGACACTGAAGCTTTCTTT. Its translation is CASSLSYGADTEAFF.

This sequence joins TRBV7-2 and TRBJ1-5, with 7 bases matching TRBD1. Trimming cost V 5 bases and J 7 bases; bases outside gene matches: 5. The CDR3 consists of 13 residues. CDR1 SGHTA and CDR2 FQGNSA come from the germline V gene. CDR3 DNA sequence: TGTGCCAGCAGCGTCACAGGGGCGCAGCCCCAGCATTTT. It codes for CASSVTGAQPQHF. Full variable domain (outside the CDR3, taken from reference TRBV7-2 and TRBJ1-5): GAGVSQSPSNKVTEKGKDVELRCDPISGHTALYWYRQSLGQGLEFLIYFQGNSAPDKSGLPSDRFSAERTGGSVSTLTIQRTQQEDSAVYLCASSVTGAQPQHFGDGTRLSIL.

The V call is TRBV28, the J call TRBJ2-2; no clear D. Looked up from germline, CDR1 is MDHEN and CDR2 is SYDVKM. The CDR3 loop spans 15 amino acids. The V and J ends lost 2 bases and 4 bases respectively, with 11 bases between them. The CDR3 is CASSLRADGTGELFF. CDR3 coding DNA: TGTGCCAGCAGTTTACGGGCCGACGGCACCGGGGAGCTGTTTTTT.

This clonotype was picked up one time. The chain links TRBV5-6 to TRBJ2-1; D might be TRBD2 (7 bases). CDR3 length: 16 amino acids. CDR1 and CDR2 (germline): SGHDT, YYEEEE. V lost 2 bases to trimming and J lost 0 bases, with 12 bases between them. The CDR3 sequence is CASSLGGVSSYNEQFF. CDR3 DNA: TGTGCCAGCAGCTTAGGGGGGGTGAGCTCCTACAATGAGCAGTTCTTC.

This clonotype was found many times. The genes are TRBV7-6 and TRBJ1-5, with no clear D. In germline, CDR1 is SGHVS, CDR2 FNYEAQ. The CDR3 extends over 13 amino acids. V was trimmed by 2 bases and J by 8 bases, leaving 10 bases between them. CDR3 DNA: TGTGCCAGCAGCTTATTTCCCTCCAAGCCCCAGCATTTT. Its translation is CASSLFPSKPQHF.

In this sample, this clonotype turned up a few times. CDR3 protein: CASSVEAGREAFF. Here the CDR3 DNA reads TGTGCCAGCAGCGTAGAAGCAGGGCGCGAAGCTTTCTTT. V and J are TRBV9 and TRBJ1-1; possibly TRBD1 for D (5 bases). Germline-derived CDR1 and CDR2 are SGDLS and YYNGEE. This CDR3 comprises 13 residues. Trimming took 0 bases from V and 8 from J, leaving 11 bases between them.

This clonotype was counted only a few times. This rearrangement joins TRBV10-3 to TRBJ2-5; 7 bases fit TRBD2. In germline, CDR1 is ENHRY, CDR2 SYGVKD. This CDR3 contains 14 residues. Unmatched junction bases numbered 9, after V lost 8 bases and J lost 3 bases. The CDR3 nucleotides read TGTGCCATCGGGTCTTTCGGGGGGAAAGAGACCCAGTACTTC. Protein: CAIGSFGGKETQYF.

This chain connects TRBV12-3 or TRBV12-4 to TRBJ1-2; D remains unclear. Trimming stripped 6 bases from V and 2 bases from J, with 10 bases between. This CDR3 region has 13 residues. The CDR3 DNA follows: TGTGCCAGCAGAATAGACGGAAACTATGGCTACACCTTC. This gives the protein CASRIDGNYGYTF.